A selection of T cell receptor beta chains follows, all from one sample in a study of cytomegalovirus exposure and HLA in healthy donors. The assay was immunoSEQ multiplex PCR, and TCRdb's table has in-frame clones only and misses some. The sample consists of 100,000 to 150,000 clones, 72% of them appearing once. Sequencing was performed on PBMCs. The receptors were sampled from a man aged 30-40 years in good health and CMV-seronegative. Each CDR3 is given with its conserved first and last residue. The order of the fields is J gene, D gene, clone size, V gene, CDR3 protein, CDR3 DNA. D genes are given only for firm matches. Rows may omit the clone size; those that give it use once, few, many or a size class.

j_gene: TRBJ1-1; d_gene: TRBD1; abundance: few; v_gene: TRBV7-2; CDR3aa: CASSFRQGFTEAFF; CDR3nt: TGTGCCAGCAGCTTTAGACAGGGGTTCACTGAAGCTTTCTTT
j_gene: TRBJ2-6; d_gene: NA; abundance: medium-sized; v_gene: TRBV7-8; CDR3aa: CASSLVGVGGANVLTF; CDR3nt: TGTGCCAGCAGCTTAGTCGGGGTTGGCGGGGCCAACGTCCTGACTTTC
j_gene: TRBJ2-3; d_gene: NA; abundance: NA; v_gene: TRBV5-8; CDR3aa: CASSGSTDTQYF; CDR3nt: TGTGCCAGCAGCGGGAGTACAGATACGCAGTATTTT
j_gene: TRBJ1-1; d_gene: NA; abundance: few; v_gene: TRBV18; CDR3aa: CASSPSGVDTEAFF; CDR3nt: TGTGCCAGCTCACCTTCAGGGGTGGACACTGAAGCTTTCTTT
j_gene: TRBJ2-1; d_gene: TRBD2; abundance: NA; v_gene: TRBV10-3; CDR3aa: CAVSETSGGNYNEQFF; CDR3nt: TGTGCCGTCAGTGAGACTAGCGGGGGGAACTACAATGAGCAGTTCTTC
j_gene: TRBJ1-1; d_gene: NA; abundance: few; v_gene: TRBV11-3; CDR3aa: CASSLWGYTEAFF; CDR3nt: TGTGCCAGCAGCTTATGGGGCTACACTGAAGCTTTCTTT
j_gene: TRBJ1-5; d_gene: NA; abundance: NA; v_gene: TRBV20-1; CDR3aa: CSARGGLSQHF; CDR3nt: TGCAGTGCTAGGGGTGGGCTGTCCCAGCATTTT
j_gene: TRBJ2-5; d_gene: NA; abundance: NA; v_gene: TRBV6-1; CDR3aa: CASSTEYRRETQYF; CDR3nt: TGTGCCAGCAGTACTGAGTACCGTCGAGAGACCCAGTACTTC
j_gene: TRBJ2-7; d_gene: TRBD1; abundance: NA; v_gene: TRBV2; CDR3aa: CASRPDRVVGEQYF; CDR3nt: TGTGCCAGCAGACCTGACAGGGTTGTCGGTGAGCAGTACTTC
j_gene: TRBJ1-1; d_gene: NA; abundance: NA; v_gene: TRBV19; CDR3aa: CASSIDRGGTEAFF; CDR3nt: TGTGCCAGTAGTATAGATAGGGGGGGCACTGAAGCTTTCTTT
j_gene: TRBJ1-3; d_gene: NA; abundance: once; v_gene: TRBV29-1; CDR3aa: CSVEGVAGNTIYF; CDR3nt: TGCAGCGTTGAAGGAGTCGCTGGAAACACCATATATTTT
j_gene: TRBJ1-2; d_gene: NA; abundance: NA; v_gene: TRBV19; CDR3aa: CASLPLNYGCTF; CDR3nt: NA
j_gene: TRBJ2-2; d_gene: NA; abundance: NA; v_gene: TRBV4-3; CDR3aa: CASSPVEGTGELFF; CDR3nt: TGCGCCAGCAGCCCCGTGGAGGGGACCGGGGAGCTGTTTTTT
j_gene: TRBJ2-5; d_gene: TRBD2; abundance: NA; v_gene: TRBV6-5; CDR3aa: CASSSPGGPAETQYF; CDR3nt: TGTGCCAGCAGTTCTCCGGGGGGGCCGGCAGAGACCCAGTACTTC
j_gene: TRBJ1-1; d_gene: NA; abundance: few; v_gene: TRBV10-1; CDR3aa: CASSDGPPNTEAFF; CDR3nt: TGCGCCAGCAGTGATGGGCCACCGAACACTGAAGCTTTCTTT
j_gene: TRBJ2-3; d_gene: TRBD1; abundance: NA; v_gene: TRBV2; CDR3aa: CASSERGTGGWDTQYF; CDR3nt: TGTGCCAGCAGTGAACGTGGGACAGGGGGTTGGGATACGCAGTATTTT
j_gene: TRBJ1-4; d_gene: NA; abundance: NA; v_gene: TRBV5-1; CDR3aa: CASRSDTNEKLFF; CDR3nt: TGCGCCAGCAGATCCGACACAAATGAAAAACTGTTTTTT
j_gene: TRBJ2-2; d_gene: NA; abundance: few; v_gene: TRBV11-2; CDR3aa: CASSLFFSNTGELFF; CDR3nt: TGTGCCAGCAGCTTATTCTTTTCGAACACCGGGGAGCTGTTTTTT
j_gene: TRBJ2-7; d_gene: NA; abundance: NA; v_gene: TRBV4-2; CDR3aa: CASSQEWGFRGGSYEQYF; CDR3nt: TGTGCCAGCAGCCAAGAATGGGGCTTCAGAGGGGGCTCCTACGAGCAGTACTTC
j_gene: TRBJ1-3; d_gene: NA; abundance: once; v_gene: TRBV11-2; CDR3aa: CASSSIRGARGNTIYF; CDR3nt: TGTGCCAGCAGCTCGATTCGGGGGGCGCGTGGAAACACCATATATTTT
j_gene: TRBJ1-2; d_gene: TRBD1; abundance: NA; v_gene: TRBV28; CDR3aa: CASSLLQGAGYGYTF; CDR3nt: TGTGCCAGCAGTTTATTGCAGGGGGCGGGCTATGGCTACACCTTC
j_gene: TRBJ2-7; d_gene: NA; abundance: NA; v_gene: TRBV19; CDR3aa: CASSIHLSLGDYEQYF; CDR3nt: TGTGCCAGTAGTATACATCTTAGTTTAGGGGACTACGAGCAGTACTTC
j_gene: TRBJ1-1; d_gene: TRBD1; abundance: NA; v_gene: TRBV6-1; CDR3aa: CASSPRQGPEAFF; CDR3nt: TGTGCCAGCAGTCCCCGACAGGGTCCTGAAGCTTTCTTT
j_gene: TRBJ1-5; d_gene: TRBD1; abundance: NA; v_gene: TRBV30; CDR3aa: CAWSVGQGQPQHF; CDR3nt: TGTGCCTGGAGTGTGGGACAGGGTCAGCCCCAGCATTTT
j_gene: TRBJ2-2; d_gene: NA; abundance: few; v_gene: TRBV4-2; CDR3aa: CASSQDLNRYYTGELFF; CDR3nt: TGTGCCAGCAGCCAAGATCTGAACAGGTACTACACCGGGGAGCTGTTTTTT
j_gene: TRBJ2-1; d_gene: NA; abundance: NA; v_gene: TRBV28; CDR3aa: CASSPGHPVGEQFF; CDR3nt: TGTGCCAGCAGCCCGGGACATCCAGTCGGTGAGCAGTTCTTC
j_gene: TRBJ2-7; d_gene: TRBD1; abundance: NA; v_gene: TRBV18; CDR3aa: CASSPGQGRTYEQYF; CDR3nt: TGTGCCAGCTCTCCGGGACAGGGGAGGACCTACGAGCAGTACTTC
j_gene: TRBJ1-6; d_gene: TRBD1; abundance: few; v_gene: TRBV7-2; CDR3aa: CASSPEAGGRNSPLHF; CDR3nt: TGTGCCAGCAGCCCCGAAGCAGGGGGCCGGAATTCACCCCTCCACTTT
j_gene: TRBJ2-2; d_gene: NA; abundance: NA; v_gene: TRBV4-2; CDR3aa: CASSQDRRLRYTGELFF; CDR3nt: TGTGCCAGCAGCCAAGATCGGCGGCTTAGGTACACCGGGGAGCTGTTTTTT
j_gene: TRBJ2-7; d_gene: NA; abundance: NA; v_gene: TRBV11-2; CDR3aa: CASSPLEREGYEQYF; CDR3nt: TGTGCCAGCAGCCCCCTTGAGAGGGAAGGCTACGAGCAGTACTTC
j_gene: TRBJ1-2; d_gene: TRBD1; abundance: NA; v_gene: TRBV9; CDR3aa: CASSVSGGVDMGYGYTF; CDR3nt: TGTGCCAGCAGCGTCTCAGGGGGCGTAGATATGGGCTATGGCTACACCTTC
j_gene: TRBJ2-3; d_gene: TRBD2; abundance: NA; v_gene: TRBV28; CDR3aa: CASRLAGADTSTDTQYF; CDR3nt: TGTGCCAGCAGGCTAGCGGGGGCCGATACTAGCACAGATACGCAGTATTTT
j_gene: TRBJ2-3; d_gene: TRBD2; abundance: NA; v_gene: TRBV6-6; CDR3aa: CASSQAGDTQYF; CDR3nt: TGTGCCAGCAGTCAAGCGGGGGATACGCAGTATTTT
j_gene: TRBJ1-1; d_gene: TRBD1; abundance: NA; v_gene: TRBV5-5; CDR3aa: CASSLVEGAYTEAFF; CDR3nt: TGTGCCAGCAGCTTGGTGGAGGGGGCGTACACTGAAGCTTTCTTT
j_gene: TRBJ2-2; d_gene: TRBD2; abundance: NA; v_gene: TRBV13; CDR3aa: CASSLPLTSGGNTGELFF; CDR3nt: TGTGCCAGCAGCTTGCCCCTGACTAGCGGGGGAAACACCGGGGAGCTGTTTTTT
j_gene: TRBJ1-4; d_gene: NA; abundance: NA; v_gene: TRBV28; CDR3aa: CASSLDHRYATNEKLFF; CDR3nt: TGTGCCAGCAGTTTAGATCACAGATATGCAACTAATGAAAAACTGTTTTTT
j_gene: TRBJ1-6; d_gene: NA; abundance: NA; v_gene: TRBV5-7; CDR3aa: CASSLDAHEECNSPLHF; CDR3nt: TGTGCCAGCAGCTTGGACGCACACGAGGAGTGTAATTCACCCCTCCACTTT
j_gene: TRBJ2-5; d_gene: NA; abundance: NA; v_gene: TRBV7-8; CDR3aa: CASSLVVGVGETQYF; CDR3nt: TGTGCCAGCAGCTTAGTAGTAGGGGTGGGAGAGACCCAGTACTTC
j_gene: TRBJ2-1; d_gene: TRBD2; abundance: NA; v_gene: TRBV7-9; CDR3aa: CSSSARKSGGANEQFF; CDR3nt: TGTTCCAGCAGCGCACGAAAGAGCGGGGGGGCCAATGAGCAGTTCTTC
j_gene: TRBJ2-2; d_gene: NA; abundance: few; v_gene: TRBV29-1; CDR3aa: CSAQPSANTGELFF; CDR3nt: TGCAGCGCCCAGCCTAGTGCGAACACCGGGGAGCTGTTTTTT
j_gene: TRBJ2-1; d_gene: NA; abundance: NA; v_gene: TRBV5-1; CDR3aa: CASSLEARRDEQFF; CDR3nt: TGCGCCAGCAGCTTGGAGGCGCGGCGGGATGAGCAGTTCTTC
j_gene: TRBJ1-1; d_gene: NA; abundance: NA; v_gene: TRBV2; CDR3aa: CASSVTGNTEAFF; CDR3nt: TGTGCCAGCAGCGTTACAGGAAACACTGAAGCTTTCTTT
j_gene: TRBJ2-3; d_gene: TRBD2; abundance: NA; v_gene: TRBV6-1; CDR3aa: CAGGGGRISDTQYF; CDR3nt: TGTGCAGGAGGCGGGGGGCGGATATCCGATACGCAGTATTTT
j_gene: TRBJ1-2; d_gene: TRBD1; abundance: NA; v_gene: TRBV7-3; CDR3aa: CASSSKAGQTYGYTF; CDR3nt: TGTGCCAGCAGCTCTAAGGCGGGACAGACCTATGGCTACACCTTC
j_gene: TRBJ2-3; d_gene: TRBD1; abundance: NA; v_gene: TRBV2; CDR3aa: CASTLQGVLRTDTQYF; CDR3nt: TGTGCCAGCACCCTTCAGGGGGTATTACGCACAGATACGCAGTATTTT
j_gene: TRBJ1-1; d_gene: NA; abundance: NA; v_gene: TRBV29-1; CDR3aa: CSVRRQDSNTEAFF; CDR3nt: TGCAGCGTTCGGAGACAGGACTCGAACACTGAAGCTTTCTTT
j_gene: TRBJ1-2; d_gene: NA; abundance: NA; v_gene: TRBV5-5; CDR3aa: CASSFSLGQLSFSYGYTF; CDR3nt: TGTGCCAGCAGCTTCAGTTTGGGGCAGTTGTCCTTCTCCTATGGCTACACCTTC
j_gene: TRBJ1-1; d_gene: TRBD1; abundance: few; v_gene: TRBV7-2; CDR3aa: CASSLSPGGTEAFF; CDR3nt: TGTGCCAGCAGCTTAAGTCCAGGGGGCACTGAAGCTTTCTTT
j_gene: TRBJ1-1; d_gene: NA; abundance: NA; v_gene: TRBV5-6; CDR3aa: CASSFPGGANTEAFF; CDR3nt: TGTGCCAGCAGCTTCCCGGGGGGAGCGAACACTGAAGCTTTCTTT
j_gene: TRBJ2-3; d_gene: TRBD2; abundance: NA; v_gene: TRBV11-2; CDR3aa: CASSTTSGWIQDTQYF; CDR3nt: TGTGCCAGCAGCACAACTAGCGGGTGGATTCAAGATACGCAGTATTTT
j_gene: TRBJ1-2; d_gene: NA; abundance: once; v_gene: TRBV9; CDR3aa: CASSPQGTPLGGGYTF; CDR3nt: TGTGCCAGCAGCCCTCAGGGAACTCCTTTGGGTGGTGGCTACACCTTC